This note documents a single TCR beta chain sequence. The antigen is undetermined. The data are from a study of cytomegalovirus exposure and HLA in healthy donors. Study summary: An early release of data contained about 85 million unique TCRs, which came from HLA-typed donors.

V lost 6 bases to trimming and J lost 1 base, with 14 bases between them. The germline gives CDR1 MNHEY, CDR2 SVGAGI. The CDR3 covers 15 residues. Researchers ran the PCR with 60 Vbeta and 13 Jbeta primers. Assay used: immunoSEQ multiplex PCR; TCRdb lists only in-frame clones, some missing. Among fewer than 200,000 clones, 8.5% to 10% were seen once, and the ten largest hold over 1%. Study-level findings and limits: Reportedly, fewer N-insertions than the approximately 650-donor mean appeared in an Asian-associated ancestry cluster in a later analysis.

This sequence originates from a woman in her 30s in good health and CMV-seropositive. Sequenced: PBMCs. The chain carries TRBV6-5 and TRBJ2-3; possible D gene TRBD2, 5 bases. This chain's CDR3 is CASRLQRFRTDTQYF. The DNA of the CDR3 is TGTGCCAGCAGACTCCAGCGGTTTCGCACAGATACGCAGTATTTT.